The 5 T cell receptor beta chains reported below all come from one sample, sequenced in a study of blood T cell repertoires in COVID-19. The method was immunoSEQ multiplex PCR; TCRdb's version includes in-frame clones alone and lacks a portion of them. Among nearly 200,000 clones listed, roughly nine tenths were seen once. Sequenced: peripheral blood. The receptors originated from a woman in her seventies with acute or convalescent COVID-19.

This chain uses TRBV12-5 with TRBJ1-4; 7 bases agree with TRBD1. Germline CDR1 LGHNT, CDR2 FRNRAP. CDR3 length equals 14 residues. V lost 7 bases and J lost 3; bases outside the gene matches: 5. CDR3 sequence reads: CASARGGSNEKLFF. DNA of the CDR3: TGTGCTAGTGCCAGAGGGGGCTCTAATGAAAAACTGTTTTTT.

The rearrangement links TRBV7-9 to TRBJ1-4, with TRBD1 identical over 8 bases. Trimming removed 2 bases from V and 6 bases from J; junction bases left unmatched: 5. Per germline, CDR1 SEHNR and CDR2 FQNEAQ (reference sequence). CDR3 size: 15 residues. CDR3 sequence: CASSLRQGADEKLFF. In nucleotides, the CDR3 is TGTGCCAGCAGCTTACGCCAGGGGGCGGATGAAAAACTGTTTTTT.

The CDR3 DNA reads as TGTGCCAGCAGTTATGACCGGGACAGGGGGGTTCAGTACTTC. As protein: CASSYDRDRGVQYF. The chain couples TRBV6-5 to TRBJ2-4; the match to TRBD1 covers 11 bases. With V trimmed by 3 bases and J by 11 bases, 6 bases remained unmatched. The CDR3 consists of 14 residues. CDR1 is MNHEY, CDR2 SVGAGI, per germline.

This clone is a singleton in its sample. This sequence joins TRBV9 and TRBJ2-3; D perhaps matches TRBD2 (5 bases). Germline V gives CDR1 SGDLS, CDR2 YYNGEE. This CDR3 spans 17 amino acids. V shed 0 bases and J shed 1 base, with 15 bases lying between them. Here the CDR3 reads CASSVGGWSGGTDTQYF. The CDR3 DNA sequence: TGTGCCAGCAGCGTAGGGGGATGGTCCGGGGGCACAGATACGCAGTATTTT. The whole variable domain, filled in from reference TRBV9 and TRBJ2-3, reads DSGVTQTPKHLITATGQRVTLRCSPRSGDLSVYWYQQSLDQGLQFLIQYYNGEERAKGNILERFSAQQFPDLHSELNLSSLELGDSALYFCASSVGGWSGGTDTQYFGPGTRLTVL.

V gene TRBV10-3 combines with J gene TRBJ1-1; 7 bases are a match to TRBD1. The V gene's germline CDR1 is ENHRY and CDR2 SYGVKD. CDR3 length equals 14 residues. J was trimmed by 5 bases and V by 4 bases; bases with no gene match: 7. The CDR3 reads CAISGYAGGTEAFF. The CDR3 region has the DNA TGTGCCATCAGTGGCTACGCAGGGGGAACTGAAGCTTTCTTT.